The next 19 T cell receptor beta chains were all read from a single sample in a study of tumor-infiltrating lymphocytes in primary liver carcinoma (dated 2017 in TCRdb). Blood RNA was extracted from unsorted whole blood using TRIzol reagent, and germline DNA was obtained with the DNeasy Blood & Tissue kit. Sequencing was performed on an Illumina HiSeq 2500. A constant-region primer and ProtoScript II reverse transcriptase were used to reverse-transcribe TCRbeta-specific cDNA from around 540 ng total RNA. The TCRbeta libraries were prepared through three rounds of nested multiplex PCR following a slightly modified ARM-PCR procedure. The first two PCR rounds used multiplex TRBV1-TRBV30 forward primers with a Cbeta reverse primer, each for approximately 9 cycles. TCRdb redid the processing of the public reads, applying fastp at Q25 and MiXCR, and retained in-frame beta chains. Every distinct CDR3 protein forms one entry, paired with its most common genes and DNA. The sample contains 310,000 or so distinct CDR3 sequences, about 50% of them found a single time. Of the sample, approximately 15% is held by the ten largest clones.

What was sequenced was peripheral blood. These receptors came from a woman aged 25 to 45 with primary liver carcinoma and hepatitis B virus infection.

In the case of this clonotype: Since a much larger clone is just one base distant, this may be a read error. This chain uses TRBV4-3 with TRBJ2-7, with D perhaps given as TRBD1 or TRBD2 (7 bases each). This CDR3 spans 16 amino acids. Deletions cut 0 bases from V and 9 bases from J, with 21 bases between. Germline lookup yields CDR1 LGHNA and CDR2 YSLEER. CDR3 nucleotides: TGCGCCAGCAGCCAAGAATGGCAGGGGGGGGCTCGGGGGCAGTACTTC. This gives the protein CASSQEWQGGARGQYF.

A remark on this clonotype: This may stem from a read error, because a much larger clone lies one nucleotide away. V gene TRBV6-2 or TRBV6-3 combines with J gene TRBJ2-3; TRBD1 might be the D (6 bases). The CDR3 extends over 15 amino acids. The germline V and J ends were trimmed by 6 bases and 5 bases, with 18 bases remaining between them. Germline V gives CDR1 MNHEY, CDR2 SVGEGT. DNA for the CDR3: TGTGCCAGCAGACTGGACAGACTTTTCATAGATACGCAGTATTTT. It yields the protein CASRLDRLFIDTQYF.

With regard to this clonotype: The junction departs from the called germline gene at one end, perhaps through a read error. V is TRBV11-2 and J is TRBJ2-2, with 9 bases that match TRBD2. CDR1 is SGHAT and CDR2 is FQNNGV in the germline V gene. This CDR3 comprises 16 residues. The CDR3 loop is CVSSWSGLASAGELFF. The CDR3 DNA sequence: TGTGTCAGCAGCTGGTCGGGACTAGCTTCTGCCGGGGAGCTGTTTTTT.

For this clonotype: Just one base apart from a much larger clone, this may be a read error. V gene TRBV4-1 combines with J gene TRBJ2-7, with TRBD1 identical over 9 bases. Germline CDR1 is MGHRA and CDR2 is YSYEKL. This CDR3 is built from 14 residues. V shed 1 base and J 4 bases; nucleotides not matched to a gene: 2. The CDR3, as DNA: TGCGCCAGCAGCCAAGCCGACAGGGGGTACGAGCAGTACTTC. Its protein product is CASSQADRGYEQYF.

The count of this clonotype is one. Since a much larger clone is just one base distant, this may be a read error. The rearrangement joins TRBV4-3 to TRBJ2-3; 9 bases align to TRBD1. With the DNA end fitting TRBJ1-5 better, the J assignment may be wrong. This CDR3 comprises 13 residues. CDR1 and CDR2 from the germline V gene are LGHNA and YSLEER. The CDR3 DNA reads as TGCGCCAGCAGCCAGAACCGGGACAGGGCGCAGCATTTT. This codes for CASSQNRDRAQHF.

Notes on this clonotype: One junction end does not reproduce the germline sequence, and a read error may be involved. The V gene is TRBV4-3, the J gene TRBJ2-1; possibly TRBD2 for D (6 bases). Germline V CDR1 and CDR2: LGHNA, YSLEER. The CDR3 totals 16 residues. The DNA for the CDR3 is TGCGCCAGCGGCCAAGGTGCGGGAAGCTCCTACATTGAGCAGTTCTTC. Its protein is CASGQGAGSSYIEQFF.

Remarks on this clonotype: A read error may be the cause here, since a much bigger clone is one base away. The CDR3 does not end in the conserved phenylalanine or tryptophan, so this is likely a read error. The rearrangement uses TRBV6-1 and TRBJ2-2; D is ambiguous. V shed 2 bases and J shed 6 bases, with 13 bases lying between them. The CDR3 covers 15 residues. In germline, CDR1 is MNHNS, CDR2 SASEGT. CDR3: CASSELDTRAGELFS. CDR3 nucleotide sequence: TGTGCCAGCAGTGAATTGGATACCCGAGCCGGGGAGCTGTTTTCT.

The CDR3 DNA reads as TGTGCCTGTCAAGAGGTCGGGACACCTAATGAAAAACTGTTTTTT. Translated, it gives CACQEVGTPNEKLFF. The V gene is TRBV30, the J gene TRBJ1-4, with D perhaps matching TRBD1 (6 bases). Trimming pared 6 bases from V and 3 bases from J, leaving 17 bases between. The CDR3 loop spans 15 amino acids. The V gene's germline CDR1 is GTSNPN and CDR2 SVGIG (reference sequence).

Concerning this clonotype: It may be a read error: a sequence one base away is much more abundant. J is TRBJ2-2 and V is TRBV4-1; TRBD1 is a possible D gene (5 bases). Per germline, CDR1 MGHRA and CDR2 YSYEKL. The CDR3 extends over 14 amino acids. With 1 base removed from V and 6 bases from J, the gap between germline ends came to 9 bases. CDR3 nucleotides: TGCGCCAGCAGCCAAGGTGGGGCGGCCGGGGAGCTGTTTTTT. It yields the protein CASSQGGAAGELFF.

This clonotype was found many times. The genes are TRBV6-2 or TRBV6-3 and TRBJ2-7; TRBD2 aligns across 9 bases. Trimming removed 7 bases from V and 2 bases from J; junction bases left unmatched: 6. The V gene's germline CDR1 is MNHEY and CDR2 SVGEGT. CDR3 length: 14 residues. CDR3 residues: CASKAVAGAYEQYF. The CDR3 nucleotides read TGTGCCAGCAAGGCGGTAGCGGGGGCCTACGAGCAGTACTTC.

This clonotype occurred many times. The V call is TRBV11-2, the J call TRBJ2-7; 8 nucleotides align to TRBD1. From germline, CDR1 is SGHAT and CDR2 FQNNGV. This CDR3 is 13 amino acids long. The CDR3 here is CACDGTGSYEQYF. For the CDR3, the DNA is TGTGCTTGCGACGGGACAGGCTCCTACGAGCAGTACTTC.

This clonotype was observed a few times. Germline and junction disagree at one end, which may indicate a read error. The chain carries TRBV12-3 or TRBV12-4 and TRBJ1-1; D is perhaps TRBD1 (6 bases). CDR3 length: 14 amino acids. The CDR3 loop reads CASSLGGPATEALF. Written as DNA, the CDR3 is TGTGCCAGCAGTTTGGGGGGGCCAGCCACTGAAGCTCTCTTT.

V gene TRBV30 combines with J gene TRBJ2-2; 8 bases match TRBD1. Germline V CDR1 and CDR2: GTSNPN, SVGIG (reference sequence). This CDR3 is built from 15 residues. V dropped 3 bases and J dropped 9; count of bases not matched to a gene: 12. The CDR3 coding sequence is TGTGCCTGGAGCTCCGGGACAGGTTTTCACAGGGAGCTGTTTTTT. Protein sequence: CAWSSGTGFHRELFF.

Ten or more counts support this clonotype. This rearrangement joins TRBV12-3 or TRBV12-4 to TRBJ2-1; D gene ambiguous. The CDR3 is 12 amino acids. Trimming left V 3 bases short and J 9 bases short, with 9 bases between. CDR3 in amino acids: CASSLGISEQFF. For the CDR3, the DNA is TGTGCCAGCAGTTTGGGAATATCTGAGCAGTTCTTC.

Regarding this clonotype: A much more abundant neighbour one base away suggests this may be a read error. The chain has TRBV12-3 or TRBV12-4 and TRBJ2-1, with 8 bases that match TRBD2. J was trimmed by 6 bases and V by 3 bases; bases with no gene match: 4. This CDR3 region has 14 residues. DNA of the CDR3: TGTGCCAGCAGTTTGGGACTAGTCCCCAATGAGCAGTTCTTC. As protein: CASSLGLVPNEQFF.

Note on this clonotype: An end of the junction does not agree with germline; a read error may underlie this. The chain carries TRBV10-2 and TRBJ2-1; 7 bases map to TRBD1. CDR3 length equals 14 residues. Per the germline V gene, CDR1 is WSHSY and CDR2 is SAAADI. In nucleotides, the CDR3 is TGCGTCAGCACCGGGGACAGCCATTACAATGAGCAGTTCTTC. Encoded protein: CVSTGDSHYNEQFF.

With respect to this clonotype: A much larger clonotype is one base distant, so this may be a read error. This chain joins TRBV6-2 or TRBV6-3 and TRBJ2-1; D call uncertain. Germline V gene data show CDR1 as MNHEY and CDR2 as SVGEGT. CDR3 length: 11 amino acids. CDR3 in DNA: TGTGCCAGCAGCCGATCCAATGAGCACTTCTTC. Translating it yields CASSRSNEHFF.

About this clonotype itself: A junction boundary mismatches the germline segment, possibly from a read error. The V gene is TRBV12-3 or TRBV12-4, the J gene TRBJ2-2; maybe TRBD2 (5 bases). The CDR3 consists of 14 residues. CDR3 sequence reads: CAGSLARRTGELFF. The CDR3 DNA reads TGTGCCGGCAGTTTAGCGAGGCGCACCGGGGAGCTGTTTTTT.

Points on this clonotype: This could be a read error, since a much larger clone is one nucleotide away. V and J are TRBV6-2 or TRBV6-3 and TRBJ2-2; the D call may be TRBD1 or TRBD2 (5 bases each). Germline V lookup: CDR1 MNHEY, CDR2 SVGEGT. This CDR3 region has 15 residues. The CDR3, as DNA: TGTGCCAGCAGTTACTCCGGGACGGGAACCGGGGAGCTGCTTTTT. It translates to CASSYSGTGTGELLF.